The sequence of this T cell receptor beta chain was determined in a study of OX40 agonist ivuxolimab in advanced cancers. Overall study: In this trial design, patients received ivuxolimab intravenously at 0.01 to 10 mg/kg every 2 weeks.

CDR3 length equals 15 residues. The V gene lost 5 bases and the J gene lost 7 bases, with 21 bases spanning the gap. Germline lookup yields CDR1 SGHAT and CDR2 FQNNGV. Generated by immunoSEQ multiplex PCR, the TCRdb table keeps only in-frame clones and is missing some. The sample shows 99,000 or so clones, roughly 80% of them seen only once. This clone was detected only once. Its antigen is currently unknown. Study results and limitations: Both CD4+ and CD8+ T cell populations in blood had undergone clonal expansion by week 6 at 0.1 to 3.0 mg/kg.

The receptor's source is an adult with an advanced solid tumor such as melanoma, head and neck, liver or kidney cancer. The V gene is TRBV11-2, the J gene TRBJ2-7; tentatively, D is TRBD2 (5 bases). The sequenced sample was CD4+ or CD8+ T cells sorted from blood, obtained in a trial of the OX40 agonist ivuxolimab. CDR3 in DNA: TGTGCCAGCAGCCCTTCCCGGCTAGCTTTCATTGAGCAGTACTTC. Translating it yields CASSPSRLAFIEQYF.